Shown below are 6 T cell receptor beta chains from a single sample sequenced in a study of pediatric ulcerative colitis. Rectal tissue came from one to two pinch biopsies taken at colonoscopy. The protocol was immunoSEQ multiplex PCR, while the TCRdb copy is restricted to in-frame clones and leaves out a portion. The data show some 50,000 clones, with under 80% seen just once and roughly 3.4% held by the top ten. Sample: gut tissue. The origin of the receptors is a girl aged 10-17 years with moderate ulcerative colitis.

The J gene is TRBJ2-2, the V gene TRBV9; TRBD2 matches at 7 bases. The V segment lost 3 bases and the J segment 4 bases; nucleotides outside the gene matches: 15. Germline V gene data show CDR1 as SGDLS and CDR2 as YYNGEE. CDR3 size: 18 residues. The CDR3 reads CASSGPKAGGEGTGELFF. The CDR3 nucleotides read TGTGCCAGCAGCGGACCTAAAGCCGGAGGGGAGGGCACCGGGGAGCTGTTTTTT.

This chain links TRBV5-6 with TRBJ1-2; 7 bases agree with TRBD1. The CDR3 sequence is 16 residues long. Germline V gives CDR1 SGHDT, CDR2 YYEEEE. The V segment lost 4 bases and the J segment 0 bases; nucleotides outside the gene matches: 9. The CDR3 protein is CASSADLGQTNYGYTF. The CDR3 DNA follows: TGTGCCAGCAGCGCGGACCTGGGACAGACTAACTATGGCTACACCTTC.

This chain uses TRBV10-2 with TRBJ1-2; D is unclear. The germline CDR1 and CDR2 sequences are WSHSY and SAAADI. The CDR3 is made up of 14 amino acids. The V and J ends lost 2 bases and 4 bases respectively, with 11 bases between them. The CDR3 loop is CASSEGFTRYGYTF. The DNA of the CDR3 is TGCGCCAGCAGTGAGGGGTTCACCCGCTATGGCTACACCTTC.

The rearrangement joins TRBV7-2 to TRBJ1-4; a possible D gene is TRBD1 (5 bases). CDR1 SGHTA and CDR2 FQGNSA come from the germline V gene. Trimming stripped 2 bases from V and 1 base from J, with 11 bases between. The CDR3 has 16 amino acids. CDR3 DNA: TGTGCCAGCAGCTTATATGTGGGGGTAACTAATGAAAAACTGTTTTTT. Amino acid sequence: CASSLYVGVTNEKLFF.

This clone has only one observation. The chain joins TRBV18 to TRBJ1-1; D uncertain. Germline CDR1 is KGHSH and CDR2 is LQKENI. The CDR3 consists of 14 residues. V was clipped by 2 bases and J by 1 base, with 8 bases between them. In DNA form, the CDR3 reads TGTGCCAGCTCACCATTCCAGACGAACACTGAAGCTTTCTTT. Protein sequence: CASSPFQTNTEAFF.

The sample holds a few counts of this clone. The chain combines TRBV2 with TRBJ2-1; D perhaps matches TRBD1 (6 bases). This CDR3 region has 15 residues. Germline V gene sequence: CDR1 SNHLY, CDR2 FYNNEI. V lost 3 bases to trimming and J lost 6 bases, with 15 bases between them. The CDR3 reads CASSEDSPLFNEQFF. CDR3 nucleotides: TGTGCCAGCAGTGAGGACAGTCCCCTCTTCAATGAGCAGTTCTTC.